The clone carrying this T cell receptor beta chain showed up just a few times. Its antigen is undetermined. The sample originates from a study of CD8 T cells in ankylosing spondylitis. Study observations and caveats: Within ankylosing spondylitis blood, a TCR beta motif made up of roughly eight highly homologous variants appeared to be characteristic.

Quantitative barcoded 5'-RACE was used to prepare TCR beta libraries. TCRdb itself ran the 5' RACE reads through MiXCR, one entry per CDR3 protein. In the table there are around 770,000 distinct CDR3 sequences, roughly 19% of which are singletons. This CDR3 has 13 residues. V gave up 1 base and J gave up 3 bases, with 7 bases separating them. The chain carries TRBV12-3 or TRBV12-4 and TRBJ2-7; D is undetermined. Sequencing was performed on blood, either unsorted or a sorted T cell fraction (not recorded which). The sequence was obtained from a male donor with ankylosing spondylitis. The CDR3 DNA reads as TGTGCCAGCAGTTTAGGGATAAACTACGAGCAGTACTTC. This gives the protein CASSLGINYEQYF.